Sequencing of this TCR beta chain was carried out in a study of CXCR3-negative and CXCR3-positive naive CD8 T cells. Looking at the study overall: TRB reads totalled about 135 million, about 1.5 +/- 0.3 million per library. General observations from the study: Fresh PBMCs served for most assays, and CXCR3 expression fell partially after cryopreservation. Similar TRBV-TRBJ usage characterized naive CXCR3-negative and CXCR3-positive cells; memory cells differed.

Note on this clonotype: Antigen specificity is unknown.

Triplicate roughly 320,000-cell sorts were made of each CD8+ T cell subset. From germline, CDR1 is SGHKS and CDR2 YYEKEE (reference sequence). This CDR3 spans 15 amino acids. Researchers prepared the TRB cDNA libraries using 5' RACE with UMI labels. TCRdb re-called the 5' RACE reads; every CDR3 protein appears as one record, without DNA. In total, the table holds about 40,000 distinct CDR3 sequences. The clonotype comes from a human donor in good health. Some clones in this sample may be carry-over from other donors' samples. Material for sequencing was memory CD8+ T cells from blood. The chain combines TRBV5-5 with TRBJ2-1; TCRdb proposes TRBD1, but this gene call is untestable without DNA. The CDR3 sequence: CASRAGDSAWGEQFF.